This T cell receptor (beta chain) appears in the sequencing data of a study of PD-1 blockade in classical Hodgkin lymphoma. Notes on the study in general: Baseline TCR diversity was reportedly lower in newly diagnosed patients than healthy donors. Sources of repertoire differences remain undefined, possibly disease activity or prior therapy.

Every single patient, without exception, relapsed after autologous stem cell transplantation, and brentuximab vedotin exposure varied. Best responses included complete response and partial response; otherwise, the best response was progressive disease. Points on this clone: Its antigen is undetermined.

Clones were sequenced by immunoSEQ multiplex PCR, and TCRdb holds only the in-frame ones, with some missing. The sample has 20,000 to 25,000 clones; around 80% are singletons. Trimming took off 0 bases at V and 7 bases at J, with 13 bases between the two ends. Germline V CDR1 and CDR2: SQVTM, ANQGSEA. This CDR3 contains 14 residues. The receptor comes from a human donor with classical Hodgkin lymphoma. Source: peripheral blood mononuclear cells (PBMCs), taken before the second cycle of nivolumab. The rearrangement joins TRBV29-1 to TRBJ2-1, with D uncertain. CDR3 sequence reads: CSVEDGHLENEQFF. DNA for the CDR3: TGCAGCGTTGAAGATGGCCATTTAGAGAATGAGCAGTTCTTC.